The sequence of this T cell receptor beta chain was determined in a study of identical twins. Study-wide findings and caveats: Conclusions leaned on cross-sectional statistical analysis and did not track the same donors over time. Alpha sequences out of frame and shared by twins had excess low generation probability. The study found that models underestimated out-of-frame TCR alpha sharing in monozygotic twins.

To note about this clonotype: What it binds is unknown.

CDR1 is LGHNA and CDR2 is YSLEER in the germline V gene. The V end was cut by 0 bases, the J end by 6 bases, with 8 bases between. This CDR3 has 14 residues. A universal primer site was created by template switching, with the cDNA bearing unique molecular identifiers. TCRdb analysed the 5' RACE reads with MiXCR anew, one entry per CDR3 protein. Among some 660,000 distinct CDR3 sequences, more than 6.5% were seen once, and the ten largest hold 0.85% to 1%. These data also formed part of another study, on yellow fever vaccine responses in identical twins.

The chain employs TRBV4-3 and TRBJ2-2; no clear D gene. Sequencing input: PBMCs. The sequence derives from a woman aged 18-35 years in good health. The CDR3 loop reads CASSQDFEAGELFF. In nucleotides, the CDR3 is TGCGCCAGCAGCCAAGATTTTGAGGCCGGGGAGCTGTTTTTT.